These 24 T cell receptor beta chains share one sample of origin, sequenced in a study of human T cells and chemical hapten exposure. Time point: patch test 3, about 24 weeks after DPC sensitization. Treatment denoted: therapeutic diphenylcyclopropenone sensitization with weekly scalp DPC. TCRdb ran MiXCR on the RACE reads and lists one entry per CDR3 protein. The sample records more than 95,000 distinct CDR3 sequences, nearly 35% being singletons. Specimen: whole blood, collected in connection with sensitization to the hapten diphenylcyclopropenone (DPC). The receptors shown here come from a man in his forties with alopecia areata. Some clones in this sample may be carry-over from other donors' samples.

This clonotype was detected ten times or more. This rearrangement joins TRBV5-1 to TRBJ2-6, with D perhaps matching TRBD1 or TRBD2 (6 bases each). The germline V and J ends were trimmed by 5 bases and 2 bases, with 14 bases remaining between them. There are 16 residues in the CDR3. Germline CDR1 and CDR2: SGHRS and YFSETQ. In nucleotides, the CDR3 is TGCGCCAGCAGGGGGGGCGCAGTAACTGGGGCCAACGTCCTGACTTTC. As protein: CASRGGAVTGANVLTF. The complete variable domain, with remaining parts taken from reference TRBV5-1 and TRBJ2-6, reads KAGVTQTPRYLIKTRGQQVTLSCSPISGHRSVSWYQQTPGQGLQFLFEYFSETQRNKGNFPGRFSGRQFSNSRSEMNVSTLELGDSALYLCASRGGAVTGANVLTFGAGSRLTVL.

This clonotype has just a few counts. The chain combines TRBV6-5 with TRBJ2-1; D is possibly TRBD1 or TRBD2 (5 bases each). Looked up from germline, CDR1 is MNHEY and CDR2 is SVGAGI. This CDR3 is built from 14 residues. V was clipped by 2 bases and J by 6 bases, with 11 bases between them. The CDR3 spells CASSYGGSANEQFF. The CDR3, as DNA: TGTGCCAGCAGTTACGGGGGTAGCGCCAATGAGCAGTTCTTC.

In its sample, this clonotype was seen many times. The chain links TRBV3-1 to TRBJ2-2; D gene uncertain. V lost 3 bases and J 2 bases, leaving 13 bases between the germline ends. Germline CDR1 and CDR2: LGHDT and YNNKEL (reference sequence). The CDR3 is 16 residues long. The CDR3 bases are TGTGCCAGCAGCCAGTTTGGTTCAGTAAACACCGGGGAGCTGTTTTTT. Residues: CASSQFGSVNTGELFF. Filled out from reference TRBV3-1 and TRBJ2-2, the complete variable domain reads DTAVSQTPKYLVTQMGNDKSIKCEQNLGHDTMYWYKQDSKKFLKIMFSYNNKELIINETVPNRFSPKSPDKAHLNLHINSLELGDSAVYFCASSQFGSVNTGELFFGEGSRLTVL.

The gene calls are TRBV20-1 and TRBJ2-3; TRBD2 agrees at 7 bases. The CDR3 contains 16 residues. Losses at the gene ends were 3 bases for V and 2 bases for J; bases not matched to a gene: 11. Germline loops: CDR1 DFQATT, CDR2 SNEGSKA (reference sequence). CDR3 region: CSASNPSGGPTDTQYF. The CDR3 DNA is TGCAGTGCTAGTAACCCTAGCGGAGGGCCCACAGATACGCAGTATTTT.

In its sample, this clonotype was seen a few times. J is TRBJ2-7 and V is TRBV27, with D perhaps given as TRBD1 or TRBD2 (5 bases each). The CDR3 contains 15 residues. CDR1 and CDR2 (germline): MNHEY, SMNVEV (reference sequence). Deletions cut 5 bases from V and 2 bases from J, with 16 bases between. The CDR3, as DNA: TGTGCCAGCAGTGGAGAAAGGGACGGAGCCTACGAGCAGTACTTC. This gives the protein CASSGERDGAYEQYF.

This clonotype has a handful of counts. The chain has TRBV11-3 and TRBJ2-3; tentatively, D is TRBD2 (5 bases). Germline V gene sequence: CDR1 SGHNT, CDR2 YENEEA. This CDR3 contains 14 residues. Trimming took 6 bases from V and 0 from J, leaving 10 bases between them. CDR3 DNA: TGTGCCAGCAGGTCTAGCCCGAGCACAGATACGCAGTATTTT. This encodes CASRSSPSTDTQYF. The full variable domain, completed using reference TRBV11-3 and TRBJ2-3, is EAGVVQSPRYKIIEKKQPVAFWCNPISGHNTLYWYLQNLGQGPELLIRYENEEAVDDSQLPKDRFSAERLKGVDSTLKIQPAELGDSAVYLCASRSSPSTDTQYFGPGTRLTVL.

The chain recombines TRBV6-1 with TRBJ2-4; TRBD2 agrees at 12 bases. CDR1 MNHNS and CDR2 SASEGT come from the germline V gene. The CDR3 is made up of 22 amino acids. Losses at the gene ends were 1 base for V and 0 bases for J; bases not matched to a gene: 16. CDR3 in DNA: TGTGCCAGCAGTGAAGAGATCCCAGGACTAGCGGGGAGCCATCTAGCCAAAAACATTCAGTACTTC. Translating it yields CASSEEIPGLAGSHLAKNIQYF.

The CDR3 DNA sequence: TGTGCCAGCAGTGTACAGGGAGCCAAAAACATTCAGTACTTC. Its translation: CASSVQGAKNIQYF. The V and J genes are TRBV6-5 and TRBJ2-4; D is possibly TRBD1 (6 bases). Germline V gives CDR1 MNHEY, CDR2 SVGAGI. The V and J ends lost 5 bases and 0 bases respectively, with 8 bases between them. This CDR3 spans 14 amino acids.

This clonotype appeared a few times. The chain links TRBV20-1 to TRBJ2-1; D is possibly TRBD2 (5 bases). Germline assignment: CDR1 DFQATT and CDR2 SNEGSKA (reference sequence). This CDR3 has 15 residues. The germline V and J ends were trimmed by 6 bases and 4 bases, with 19 bases remaining between them. The CDR3 DNA follows: TGCAGTGCCACCCAAGCGAGGGAGCGATACAATGAGCAGTTCTTC. This sequence encodes CSATQARERYNEQFF.

The chain uses TRBV15 and TRBJ2-7, with 12 bases matching TRBD2. V was clipped by 1 base and J by 7 bases; unmatched bases: 8. In germline, CDR1 is LNHNV, CDR2 YYDKDF (reference sequence). CDR3 length equals 16 residues. Written as DNA, the CDR3 is TGTGCCACCAGCAGAGGGACTAGCGGGACCCCCTCGGAGCAGTACGTC. Protein: CATSRGTSGTPSEQYV.

The V gene is TRBV7-2, the J gene TRBJ2-3; TRBD1 matches 10 bases. Germline loops: CDR1 SGHTA, CDR2 FQGNSA. This CDR3 region has 15 residues. Trimming took 7 bases from V and 4 from J; bases not matched to a gene: 8. The CDR3 DNA reads TGTGCCAGCACCGAATCCGGGACAGGGGCAGATACGCAGTATTTT. This encodes CASTESGTGADTQYF.

For the CDR3, the DNA is TGTGCCAGCAGCCATCGAGGACAGGGACAAGAGACCCAGTACTTC. Translation gives CASSHRGQGQETQYF. The gene calls are TRBV14 and TRBJ2-5; 8 bases fit TRBD1. The V gene's germline CDR1 is SGHDN and CDR2 FVKESK. The CDR3 is 15 residues long. V dropped 3 bases and J dropped 2; count of bases not matched to a gene: 5.

This clonotype was counted between two and nine times. The chain links TRBV4-3 to TRBJ2-7; 11 bases line up with TRBD2. The CDR3 consists of 16 residues. CDR1 LGHNA and CDR2 YSLEER come from the germline V gene. Trimming at V came to 4 bases and at J to 7 bases, leaving 12 bases not matched to a gene. CDR3 DNA sequence: TGCGCCAGCAGCCGTATCAAGACTAGCGGGAACGGGGAGCAGTACGTC. This sequence encodes CASSRIKTSGNGEQYV.

The rearrangement joins TRBV6-1 to TRBJ1-5; D is undetermined. V was trimmed by 0 bases and J by 7 bases, leaving 16 bases between them. Per germline, CDR1 MNHNS and CDR2 SASEGT. The CDR3 runs 16 residues. The CDR3 is CASSEASRAFKQPQHF. The CDR3 region has the DNA TGTGCCAGCAGTGAAGCCTCCCGCGCCTTCAAACAGCCCCAGCATTTT.

This sequence joins TRBV6-1 and TRBJ1-5, with 9 nucleotides matching TRBD1. Trimming removed 7 bases from V and 2 bases from J; junction bases left unmatched: 6. From germline, CDR1 is MNHNS and CDR2 SASEGT. This CDR3 is built from 15 residues. The CDR3 DNA reads TGTGCCAGCACCACCGGGACAGGGCGCAATCAGCCCCAGCATTTT. Translation gives CASTTGTGRNQPQHF.

A few counts support this clonotype. The J gene is TRBJ2-3, the V gene TRBV7-2; D gene unclear. The CDR3 is 13 residues long. V dropped 5 bases and J dropped 6 bases, with 12 bases sitting between them. Germline V gene sequence: CDR1 SGHTA, CDR2 FQGNSA. The CDR3: CASSPSTWDTQYF. The CDR3 bases are TGTGCCAGCAGCCCGAGTACTTGGGATACGCAGTATTTT.

V usage is TRBV6-2 or TRBV6-3 and J usage is TRBJ2-3; D may correspond to TRBD1 or TRBD2 (5 bases each). The V gene lost 2 bases and the J gene lost 4 bases, with 10 bases spanning the gap. Germline values: CDR1 MNHEY, CDR2 SVGEGT. The CDR3 runs 14 residues. DNA of the CDR3: TGTGCCAGCAGTTACCCGGGGCGCGCAGATACGCAGTATTTT. Translation: CASSYPGRADTQYF.

The V call is TRBV12-3 or TRBV12-4, the J call TRBJ1-1, with D uncertain. Trimming stripped 4 bases from V and 0 bases from J, with 6 bases between. The CDR3 consists of 13 residues. DNA for the CDR3: TGTGCCAGCAGTTCGGGAGTGAACACTGAAGCTTTCTTT. Protein sequence: CASSSGVNTEAFF.

The chain has TRBV19 and TRBJ2-1; D is unresolved. There are 18 residues in the CDR3. Trimming pared 6 bases from V and 3 bases from J, leaving 24 bases between. Germline V gene sequence: CDR1 LNHDA, CDR2 SQIVND (reference sequence). The CDR3 DNA reads as TGTGCCAGTAGCCTAGTAGTTGATGAGGAATTCTTCTACAATGAGCAGTTCTTC. Encoded protein: CASSLVVDEEFFYNEQFF. Full variable domain (missing parts from reference TRBV19 and TRBJ2-1): DGGITQSPKYLFRKEGQNVTLSCEQNLNHDAMYWYRQDPGQGLRLIYYSQIVNDFQKGDIAEGYSVSREKKESFPLTVTSAQKNPTAFYLCASSLVVDEEFFYNEQFFGPGTRLTVL.

This clonotype was counted a few times. The chain links TRBV7-9 to TRBJ1-1; a weak D match, TRBD1 (5 bases). The CDR3 is 14 amino acids. Per the germline V gene, CDR1 is SEHNR and CDR2 is FQNEAQ (reference sequence). Trimming removed 3 bases from V and 1 base from J, with 9 bases in between. CDR3 in amino acids: CASSFQDKNTEAFF. CDR3 nucleotide sequence: TGTGCCAGCAGCTTTCAGGACAAGAACACTGAAGCTTTCTTT.

The chain couples TRBV29-1 to TRBJ2-2; 10 nucleotides line up with TRBD2. The CDR3 has 15 amino acids. The germline V gene has CDR1 SQVTM and CDR2 ANQGSEA. Trimming took 4 bases from V and 7 from J; bases not matched to a gene: 9. CDR3 sequence reads: CSVVWASGSVGELFF. In DNA form, the CDR3 reads TGCAGCGTTGTCTGGGCTAGCGGGAGCGTCGGGGAGCTGTTTTTT.

The rearrangement links TRBV6-5 to TRBJ2-7; D remains ambiguous. The CDR3 runs 13 residues. Germline V CDR1 and CDR2: MNHEY, SVGAGI. Between the trimmed V and J ends, which lost 3 bases and 3 bases, there was a span of 9 bases. CDR3 residues: CASSYGPYYEQYV. In nucleotides, the CDR3 is TGTGCCAGCAGTTATGGGCCTTACTACGAGCAGTACGTC.

This clonotype was counted a few times. V gene TRBV28 combines with J gene TRBJ2-5, with TRBD1 identical over 8 bases. CDR1 is MDHEN and CDR2 is SYDVKM in the germline V gene. Losses at the gene ends were 2 bases for V and 5 bases for J; bases not matched to a gene: 4. The CDR3 length is 14 residues. CDR3 DNA: TGTGCCAGCAGTTTAGCAGGGGGCTGGGAGACCCAGTACTTC. Protein sequence: CASSLAGGWETQYF.

This rearrangement joins TRBV7-9 to TRBJ2-3; D perhaps matches TRBD1 (6 bases). Germline assignment: CDR1 SEHNR and CDR2 FQNEAQ (reference sequence). Trimming removed 5 bases at V and 6 bases at J, with 15 bases between. This CDR3 contains 14 residues. CDR3 in amino acids: CASSPVFQGDTQYF. The CDR3 DNA reads TGTGCCAGCAGCCCCGTGTTTCAGGGGGATACGCAGTATTTT.